A single sample gave rise to the 26 T cell receptor beta chains below, sequenced in a study of chemoradiotherapy in HPV16-positive cancers. The data were produced by immunoSEQ multiplex PCR, yet TCRdb's version contains in-frame clones alone and is incomplete. The repertoire has 45,000 to 60,000 clones, around nine tenths of them found once; the top ten carry 3% to 4%. The material sequenced was blood, taken from a patient who underwent chemoradiotherapy. Every receptor here comes from a human donor with HPV-associated anogenital cancer.

This chain joins TRBV4-2 and TRBJ2-1; possible D gene TRBD2, 7 bases. The CDR3 spans 17 residues. V lost 0 bases and J lost 9, with 21 bases in between. From germline, CDR1 is LGHNA and CDR2 YNFKEQ. In nucleotides, the CDR3 is TGTGCCAGCAGCCAAGATCTAGGGGGAGGGAAATTGAGTGAGCAGTTCTTC. Translation gives CASSQDLGGGKLSEQFF.

The gene calls are TRBV6-1 and TRBJ1-1, with D hard to call. Germline CDR1 reads MNHNS; CDR2 reads SASEGT. Trimming removed 1 base at V and 0 bases at J, with 15 bases between. The CDR3 length is 17 residues. The CDR3 bases are TGTGCCAGCAGTGAAGGGTGGAGGCGTTCAATGAACACTGAAGCTTTCTTT. Its translation is CASSEGWRRSMNTEAFF.

This sequence joins TRBV6-1 and TRBJ1-6; 9 bases are shared with TRBD1. There are 15 residues in the CDR3. Germline V lookup: CDR1 MNHNS, CDR2 SASEGT. V shed 5 bases and J 7 bases; nucleotides not matched to a gene: 6. The CDR3 bases are TGTGCCAGCAGTCTACTTGGGACAGGGAATTCACCCCTCCACTTT. Protein sequence: CASSLLGTGNSPLHF.

This clone rates as medium-sized. The chain uses TRBV21-1 and TRBJ1-1. TRBV21-1 is given as a pseudogene. The CDR3 length is 14 residues. The CDR3 sequence is CASSKEERVTEAFF. The CDR3 bases are TGTGCCAGCAGCAAAGAAGAAAGGGTCACTGAAGCTTTCTTT.

The CDR3 sequence is CASSLELGRATEAFF. The CDR3, as DNA: TGCGCCAGCAGCTTGGAGTTGGGGCGAGCCACTGAAGCTTTCTTT. The V gene is TRBV5-1, the J gene TRBJ1-1; possible D gene TRBD1, 5 bases. CDR1 is SGHRS, CDR2 YFSETQ, per germline. V was clipped by 0 bases and J by 4 bases, with 13 bases between them. The CDR3 contains 15 residues.

The chain couples TRBV11-3 to TRBJ2-7; D is possibly TRBD1 or TRBD2 (6 bases each). The germline V gene encodes CDR1 SGHNT and CDR2 YENEEA. The germline V and J ends were trimmed by 5 bases and 7 bases, with 18 bases remaining between them. The CDR3 totals 14 residues. The CDR3 is CASSGPGGLGEQYF. In nucleotides, the CDR3 is TGTGCCAGCAGCGGACCCGGGGGCCTTGGAGAGCAGTACTTC.

The gene calls are TRBV29-1 and TRBJ2-2; 8 bases match TRBD1. This CDR3 contains 15 residues. The V gene's germline CDR1 is SQVTM and CDR2 ANQGSEA. DNA of the CDR3: TGCACCCCCTCGGGGGACAGGATTAACACCGGGGAGCTGTTTTTT. It codes for CTPSGDRINTGELFF.

V usage is TRBV5-1 and J usage is TRBJ1-6, with a weak D call TRBD1 (6 bases). The CDR3 totals 14 residues. Trimming left V 0 bases short and J 7 bases short, with 8 bases between. Germline V CDR1 and CDR2: SGHRS, YFSETQ. The CDR3 nucleotides are TGCGCCAGCAGCTTGGAAGGGGGAAATTCACCCCTCCACTTT. It codes for CASSLEGGNSPLHF.

The gene calls are TRBV25-1 and TRBJ1-5; 9 bases are shared with TRBD1. V was pared by 1 base and J by 3 bases, with 4 bases of the junction left unmatched. This CDR3 contains 16 residues. The germline gives CDR1 MGHDK, CDR2 SYGVNS. Here the CDR3 DNA reads TGTGCCAGCAGTGAATCGGGACAGGGTTTCAATCAGCCCCAGCATTTT. Its translation is CASSESGQGFNQPQHF.

This clone was detected only once. The chain joins TRBV6-5 to TRBJ1-3; no clear D. Trimming pared 2 bases from V and 4 bases from J, leaving 9 bases between. The CDR3 runs to 14 residues. Germline V CDR1 and CDR2: MNHEY, SVGAGI. CDR3 DNA: TGTGCCAGCAGTTACAGGGAGCCGGGAAACACCATATATTTT. Translation: CASSYREPGNTIYF.

The chain joins TRBV30 to TRBJ1-4; D not certain. Trimming took 3 bases from V and 0 from J, leaving 8 bases between them. Germline V gene sequence: CDR1 GTSNPN, CDR2 SVGIG (reference sequence). This CDR3 has 14 residues. The CDR3 protein is CAWSRGATNEKLFF. CDR3 nucleotide sequence: TGTGCCTGGAGCCGGGGTGCAACTAATGAAAAACTGTTTTTT.

The genes are TRBV30 and TRBJ1-1; maybe TRBD1 (6 bases). V was cut by 3 bases and J by 8 bases, with 22 bases left in between. CDR3 size: 15 residues. In germline, CDR1 is GTSNPN, CDR2 SVGIG (reference sequence). DNA of the CDR3: TGTGCCTGGAGCCGTTCCCCACTACAGGGAATGGAAGCTTTCTTT. This gives the protein CAWSRSPLQGMEAFF. The full variable domain, with the rest looked up from reference TRBV30 and TRBJ1-1, is SQTIHQWPATLVQPVGSPLSLECTVEGTSNPNLYWYRQAAGRGLQLLFYSVGIGQISSEVPQNLSASRPQDRQFILSSKKLLLSDSGFYLCAWSRSPLQGMEAFFGQGTRLTVV.

The V and J genes are TRBV14 and TRBJ2-3; 8 nucleotides agree with TRBD1. CDR3 length: 16 amino acids. Germline CDR1 reads SGHDN; CDR2 reads FVKESK. V shed 4 bases and J 1 base; nucleotides not matched to a gene: 7. The CDR3 region has the DNA TGTGCCAGCAGCCCACGAGACAGGGGAGGCACAGATACGCAGTATTTT. Translated, it gives CASSPRDRGGTDTQYF. Complete variable domain (other parts from reference TRBV14 and TRBJ2-3): EAGVTQFPSHSVIEKGQTVTLRCDPISGHDNLYWYRRVMGKEIKFLLHFVKESKQDESGMPNNRFLAERTGGTYSTLKVQPAELEDSGVYFCASSPRDRGGTDTQYFGPGTRLTVL.

The chain carries TRBV4-3 and TRBJ2-5; 9 bases align to TRBD2. CDR3 length: 15 amino acids. The V segment lost 1 base and the J segment 5 bases; nucleotides outside the gene matches: 5. Germline V gene data show CDR1 as LGHNA and CDR2 as YSLEER. CDR3 residues: CASSQGGGAGETQYF. As DNA, the CDR3 is TGCGCCAGCAGCCAAGGCGGGGGGGCCGGGGAGACCCAGTACTTC.

The V gene is TRBV4-1, the J gene TRBJ2-1; D call uncertain. Germline CDR1 MGHRA, CDR2 YSYEKL. CDR3 length: 14 amino acids. The V end lost 2 bases, the J end lost 9 bases, and 14 bases lay between the germline ends. The CDR3 reads CASSQLTPPAEQFF. In DNA form, the CDR3 reads TGCGCCAGCAGCCAACTGACTCCACCGGCTGAGCAGTTCTTC.

This chain connects TRBV5-8 to TRBJ1-2; TRBD1 matches at 8 bases. The J segment lost 5 bases and the V segment lost 3 bases, leaving 18 bases of the junction unmatched. CDR1 is SGHTS, CDR2 YDEGEE, per germline. The CDR3 covers 18 residues. CDR3 loop: CASSSRPEAGGVGYGYTF. CDR3 coding DNA: TGTGCCAGCAGCTCCCGCCCGGAGGCAGGGGGCGTTGGGTATGGCTACACCTTC.

This rearrangement joins TRBV27 to TRBJ1-4; D remains unclear. Trimming removed 4 bases from V and 4 bases from J, with 10 bases in between. Germline CDR1 MNHEY, CDR2 SMNVEV (reference sequence). There are 14 residues in the CDR3. The CDR3 DNA sequence: TGTGCCAGCAGTTCTCGGTCCCGTAATGAAAAACTGTTTTTT. The encoded protein is CASSSRSRNEKLFF.

The chain combines TRBV9 with TRBJ1-4; D ambiguous. The CDR3 contains 14 residues. Germline-derived CDR1 and CDR2 are SGDLS and YYNGEE. Trimming stripped 2 bases from V and 4 bases from J, with 9 bases between. In nucleotides, the CDR3 is TGTGCCAGCAGCGTGCCGGGTGTTAATGAAAAACTGTTTTTT. This codes for CASSVPGVNEKLFF. Drawing the rest from reference TRBV9 and TRBJ1-4, the complete variable domain is DSGVTQTPKHLITATGQRVTLRCSPRSGDLSVYWYQQSLDQGLQFLIQYYNGEERAKGNILERFSAQQFPDLHSELNLSSLELGDSALYFCASSVPGVNEKLFFGSGTQLSVL.

The chain links TRBV7-9 to TRBJ2-3; D gene ambiguous. The CDR3 contains 19 residues. V lost 3 bases and J lost 4, with 26 bases in between. Looked up from germline, CDR1 is SEHNR and CDR2 is FQNEAQ (reference sequence). The CDR3 nucleotides read TGTGCCAGCAGCTTCACCCATCAAGATTGGCGTAACCGGGCAGATACGCAGTATTTT. Its protein is CASSFTHQDWRNRADTQYF.

This clone was observed a handful of times. V gene TRBV29-1 combines with J gene TRBJ2-3; a weak D match, TRBD2 (7 bases). CDR3 length: 19 amino acids. Trimming took 3 bases from V and 5 from J, leaving 30 bases between them. Germline V lookup: CDR1 SQVTM, CDR2 ANQGSEA. The CDR3 DNA reads as TGCAGCGTTGAGTCTCTGGGATATTTACAACAGGGAGGGGGAGATACGCAGTATTTT. Translation gives CSVESLGYLQQGGGDTQYF.

Turning to this clone: The sample contains more than one DNA sequence encoding this CDR3. The chain couples TRBV6-5 to TRBJ1-5; D perhaps matches TRBD1 (5 bases). Germline V CDR1 and CDR2: MNHEY, SVGAGI. This CDR3 region has 15 residues. Trimming took off 3 bases at V and 2 bases at J, with 11 bases between the two ends. The CDR3 nucleotides are TGTGCCAGCAGTTATTATGACAGCCGCAATCAGCCCCAGCATTTT. Translation gives CASSYYDSRNQPQHF.

The chain couples TRBV6-5 to TRBJ1-4; D perhaps matches TRBD1 (5 bases). Germline V CDR1 and CDR2: MNHEY, SVGAGI. V was shortened by 5 bases and J by 10 bases, with 11 bases between the two germline ends. The CDR3 totals 12 residues. CDR3 residues: CASSMRGGKLFF. CDR3 nucleotides: TGTGCCAGCAGTATGAGGGGAGGAAAACTGTTTTTT.

The rearrangement links TRBV6-6 to TRBJ2-5, with 8 bases identical to TRBD1. Judging by the DNA end, TRBJ2-7 fits better; the J call may be wrong. CDR1 and CDR2 from the germline V gene are MNHNY and SVGAGI (reference sequence). The CDR3 sequence is 14 residues long. The CDR3: CASSYPDRGHEQYF. The CDR3 DNA reads as TGTGCCAGCAGTTATCCCGACAGGGGCCACGAGCAGTACTTC.

The chain carries TRBV15 and TRBJ1-3; tentative D call: TRBD1 (5 bases). Trimming shortened V by 8 bases and J by 4 bases, and 18 bases separated the two germline ends. The CDR3 is made up of 15 amino acids. The germline V gene encodes CDR1 LNHNV and CDR2 YYDKDF (reference sequence). CDR3 nucleotides: TGTGCCACCTATTCCTTCGAGGGGCAAGGAAACACCATATATTTT. It encodes CATYSFEGQGNTIYF.

This chain links TRBV18 with TRBJ1-2; 8 bases line up with TRBD1. The CDR3 contains 13 residues. J gave up 5 bases and V 5 bases, and 4 bases lay outside the gene matches. Germline V gives CDR1 KGHSH, CDR2 LQKENI. In DNA, the CDR3 is TGTGCCAGCTCAGACGGACAGGGTTATGGCTACACCTTC. Its translation: CASSDGQGYGYTF. The full variable domain, its missing parts supplied by reference TRBV18 and TRBJ1-2, is NAGVMQNPRHLVRRRGQEARLRCSPMKGHSHVYWYRQLPEEGLKFMVYLQKENIIDESGMPKERFSAEFPKEGPSILRIQQVVRGDSAAYFCASSDGQGYGYTFGSGTRLTVV.

The chain employs TRBV28 and TRBJ1-1; no clear D. V was pared by 8 bases and J by 6 bases, with 16 bases between. CDR3 size: 13 residues. The V gene's germline CDR1 is MDHEN and CDR2 SYDVKM. The CDR3 coding sequence is TGTGCCAGCCGATCGTGGGGAATCGCTGAAGCTTTCTTT. Protein product: CASRSWGIAEAFF.